Here is one T cell receptor (beta chain) with its context. J gave up 0 bases and V 2 bases, and 4 bases lay outside the gene matches. Germline V gene lookup returns CDR1 MDHEN and CDR2 SYDVKM. The CDR3 has 16 residues. This record belongs to a study of blood T cell repertoires in COVID-19. Study summary: Sites in the United States, Italy and Spain provided acute and convalescent COVID-19 samples. In each case, the material was cDNA or gDNA derived from T cells, B-cell-depleted T cells, or PBMCs.

As processed by the authors: The authors estimated nucleated cell counts from reference gene primer amplification. The assay was immunoSEQ multiplex PCR, and TCRdb's table has in-frame clones only and misses some. V, J and clone size are taken as reported in that table, and D and trimming were inferred from the DNA itself. The sample records more than 95,000 clones, 70% to 85% being singletons. The sequencing sample was made of peripheral blood. The V gene is TRBV28, the J gene TRBJ2-3; 8 nucleotides agree with TRBD2. This clonotype was obtained from an older man with active or convalescent COVID-19. CDR3 coding DNA: TGTGCCAGCAGTTTAGAGCGGGGGATTAGCACAGATACGCAGTATTTT. Translating it yields CASSLERGISTDTQYF. Combining the CDR3 with reference TRBV28 and TRBJ2-3 gives the whole variable domain DVKVTQSSRYLVKRTGEKVFLECVQDMDHENMFWYRQDPGLGLRLIYFSYDVKMKEKGDIPEGYSVSREKKERFSLILESASTNQTSMYLCASSLERGISTDTQYFGPGTRLTVL.